These T cell receptor beta chains were read from a single sample in a study of blood T cell repertoires in COVID-19. Assay used: immunoSEQ multiplex PCR; TCRdb lists only in-frame clones, some missing. Among some 57,000 clones listed, 80% to 95% were seen once. Sequencing input: peripheral blood. These receptors originate from a man aged 45-65 years with active COVID-19. CDR3s leave out the opening cysteine and the closing phenylalanine or tryptophan. Clone sizes are given selectively: once, few, many, or a class where the clone is expanded.

J: TRBJ2-7
size: -
V: TRBV19
CDR3: ASRQTGYYEQY

J: TRBJ1-5
size: -
V: TRBV6-1
CDR3: ASSGVKGGGNQPQH

J: TRBJ2-4
size: -
V: TRBV18
CDR3: ASSPRDRDFQY

J: TRBJ1-2
size: -
V: TRBV18
CDR3: ASSPPTVPSGYT

J: TRBJ2-2
size: -
V: TRBV5-1
CDR3: ASSLPTGEGGELF

J: TRBJ2-4
size: -
V: TRBV18
CDR3: ASSLPGLAGAKNIQY

J: TRBJ2-6
size: few
V: TRBV6-1
CDR3: ASSEAQGGANVLT

J: TRBJ2-7
size: -
V: TRBV6-2/TRBV6-3
CDR3: ASSLTASANEQY

J: TRBJ1-6
size: -
V: TRBV6-6
CDR3: ASSYGGTGNSPLH

J: TRBJ2-6
size: -
V: TRBV2
CDR3: ASSAIRSGANVLT

J: TRBJ2-3
size: -
V: TRBV29-1
CDR3: SVMRLLTDTQY

J: TRBJ2-7
size: -
V: TRBV6-2/TRBV6-3
CDR3: ASSSRDEQY

J: TRBJ2-7
size: -
V: TRBV21-1
CDR3: ASSESPGQGAREQY

J: TRBJ2-7
size: -
V: TRBV11-1
CDR3: ASSLLDRVDEQY

J: TRBJ2-5
size: -
V: TRBV27
CDR3: ASSLPGFTTQY

J: TRBJ2-1
size: -
V: TRBV10-3
CDR3: AISETSSTGILNEQF

J: TRBJ1-1
size: -
V: TRBV5-1
CDR3: ASSLVGRGDTEAF

J: TRBJ2-1
size: -
V: TRBV6-4
CDR3: ASSDSAGGRSEQF

J: TRBJ2-1
size: -
V: TRBV7-9
CDR3: ASSLRTGRKHNEQF

J: TRBJ1-2
size: -
V: TRBV7-9
CDR3: ASSFDTNGYT

J: TRBJ1-6
size: -
V: TRBV20-1
CDR3: SASQDRPNSPLH

J: TRBJ1-6
size: -
V: TRBV11-2
CDR3: ASSFPKTGGKNNSPLH

J: TRBJ2-2
size: -
V: TRBV5-1
CDR3: ASSLVGQGVSTGELF

J: TRBJ1-1
size: -
V: TRBV2
CDR3: ASSRNRDRGRGTEAF

J: TRBJ2-7
size: -
V: TRBV23-1
CDR3: ASSKGQSTYEQY

J: TRBJ2-1
size: -
V: TRBV4-1
CDR3: ASSQDPADAYNEQF

J: TRBJ1-5
size: once
V: TRBV30
CDR3: ALKVRTGENQPQH

J: TRBJ2-5
size: once
V: TRBV7-9
CDR3: ASSPLSGGTQY

J: TRBJ2-5
size: -
V: TRBV6-5
CDR3: ASREVVGETQY

J: TRBJ1-2
size: once
V: TRBV19
CDR3: ASSISRQGPVGYT

J: TRBJ2-2
size: -
V: TRBV18
CDR3: ASSLSGTNTGELF

J: TRBJ1-5
size: -
V: TRBV2
CDR3: ASSGSAGGNQPQH

J: TRBJ2-3
size: few
V: TRBV6-4
CDR3: ASSEGQGRTDTQY

J: TRBJ2-1
size: -
V: TRBV7-9
CDR3: ASSPSGSNEQF

J: TRBJ2-7
size: -
V: TRBV2
CDR3: ASSTSGGSYEQY

J: TRBJ1-2
size: -
V: TRBV12-3/TRBV12-4
CDR3: ASRGQGPIGYT

J: TRBJ2-4
size: -
V: TRBV6-5
CDR3: ASSKGDNKNIQY

J: TRBJ1-6
size: -
V: TRBV6-5
CDR3: ATIREGLLH

J: TRBJ1-3
size: -
V: TRBV7-6
CDR3: ASSPTGGFGSGNTIY

J: TRBJ2-5
size: -
V: TRBV5-4
CDR3: ASSSLAGGRQETQY